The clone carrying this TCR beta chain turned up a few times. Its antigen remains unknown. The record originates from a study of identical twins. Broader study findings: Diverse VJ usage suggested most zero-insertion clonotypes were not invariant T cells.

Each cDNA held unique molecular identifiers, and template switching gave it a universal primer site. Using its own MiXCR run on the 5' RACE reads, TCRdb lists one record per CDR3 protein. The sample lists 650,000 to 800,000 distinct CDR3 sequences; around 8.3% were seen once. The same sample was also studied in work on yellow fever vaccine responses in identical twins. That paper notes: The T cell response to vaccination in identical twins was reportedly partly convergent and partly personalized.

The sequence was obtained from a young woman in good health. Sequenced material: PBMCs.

The CDR3 reads CSAPGAGTSKLYEQYF. The CDR3 DNA reads TGCAGTGCTCCAGGGGCGGGGACTAGCAAACTCTACGAGCAGTACTTC. This chain joins TRBV20-1 and TRBJ2-7; 9 bases line up with TRBD2. CDR1 is DFQATT, CDR2 SNEGSKA, per germline (reference sequence). The CDR3 extends over 16 amino acids. With 5 bases clipped from V and 3 bases from J, the junction kept 14 bases outside the gene matches.